This is a list of T cell receptor beta chains from one sample in a study of blood T cell repertoires in COVID-19. Produced via immunoSEQ multiplex PCR; TCRdb's table is partial and in-frame only. Among about 190,000 clones listed, less than 90% were seen once. The material sequenced was peripheral blood. These receptors were taken from a woman between 35 and 50 years old with acute or convalescent COVID-19. Both conserved end residues are part of each CDR3. A D gene is named only where the DNA matches it firmly. Size tells how often a clone was seen (once, few, many) or the class of an expanded clone, and some rows leave it out.

j_call: TRBJ2-7; clone_size: NA; v_call: TRBV3-1/TRBV3-2; d_call: TRBD2; cdr3_nt: TGTGCCAGCACCTACGGGGGGGAGCAGTACTTC; cdr3_aa: CASTYGGEQYF
j_call: TRBJ1-3; clone_size: NA; v_call: TRBV9; d_call: NA; cdr3_nt: TGTGCCAGCAGCCTTCCCGGGACAACTGGAAACACCATATATTTT; cdr3_aa: CASSLPGTTGNTIYF
j_call: TRBJ1-6; clone_size: once; v_call: TRBV27; d_call: TRBD1; cdr3_nt: TGTGCCAGCAGTTCGACAGGGAGTTCACCCCTCCACTTT; cdr3_aa: CASSSTGSSPLHF
j_call: TRBJ2-7; clone_size: NA; v_call: TRBV24-1; d_call: TRBD2; cdr3_nt: TGTGCCACCAGTGCTGGGGGGGGTCATGAGCAGTACTTC; cdr3_aa: CATSAGGGHEQYF
j_call: TRBJ2-1; clone_size: few; v_call: TRBV20-1; d_call: TRBD2; cdr3_nt: TGCAGTGCTAGTCGGGGGACTAGCGCGGGTGAGCAGTTCTTC; cdr3_aa: CSASRGTSAGEQFF
j_call: TRBJ2-1; clone_size: once; v_call: TRBV3-1/TRBV3-2; d_call: TRBD2; cdr3_nt: TGTGCCAGCAGCCAAGGGTTCCTAGCGGGAGGGCCTGAGCAGTTCTTC; cdr3_aa: CASSQGFLAGGPEQFF
j_call: TRBJ2-7; clone_size: NA; v_call: TRBV28; d_call: TRBD2; cdr3_nt: TGTGCCAGCAGTTCTAGCGGCCCTAAGGGGCAGTACTTC; cdr3_aa: CASSSSGPKGQYF
j_call: TRBJ2-3; clone_size: NA; v_call: TRBV11-3; d_call: TRBD2; cdr3_nt: TGTGCCAGCAGCCCCGCGGCGGGAGGCCCTGGATCGTCGCAGTATTTT; cdr3_aa: CASSPAAGGPGSSQYF
j_call: TRBJ1-2; clone_size: NA; v_call: TRBV30; d_call: TRBD1; cdr3_nt: TGTGCCTCACTTCTAATTACAGGGGGCGGCTATGGCTACACCTTC; cdr3_aa: CASLLITGGGYGYTF
j_call: TRBJ1-1; clone_size: NA; v_call: TRBV29-1; d_call: NA; cdr3_nt: TGCAGCGTTATCGACGCAGGGGCAACTGAAGCTTTCTTT; cdr3_aa: CSVIDAGATEAFF
j_call: TRBJ1-5; clone_size: NA; v_call: TRBV7-8; d_call: NA; cdr3_nt: TGTGCCAGCAGCCTAGGGGGGGTTTCTAGCAATCAGCCCCAGCATTTT; cdr3_aa: CASSLGGVSSNQPQHF
j_call: TRBJ1-4; clone_size: NA; v_call: TRBV4-1; d_call: NA; cdr3_nt: TGCGCCAGCAGCCAAGATCGGGTCCTTAATGAAAAACTGTTTTTT; cdr3_aa: CASSQDRVLNEKLFF
j_call: TRBJ1-1; clone_size: NA; v_call: TRBV19; d_call: NA; cdr3_nt: TGTGCCAGTAGTATAGCGGGAACGGACACTGAAGCTTTCTTT; cdr3_aa: CASSIAGTDTEAFF
j_call: TRBJ2-7; clone_size: once; v_call: TRBV5-5; d_call: NA; cdr3_nt: TGTGCCAGCAGCTTGGAGGGAGAGCTCTACGAGCAGTACTTC; cdr3_aa: CASSLEGELYEQYF
j_call: TRBJ2-3; clone_size: NA; v_call: TRBV30; d_call: NA; cdr3_nt: TGTGCCTGGGCCCCGACAGCCACAGATACGCAGTATTTT; cdr3_aa: CAWAPTATDTQYF
j_call: TRBJ1-6; clone_size: many; v_call: TRBV13; d_call: NA; cdr3_nt: TGTGCCAGCAGACTAAAGGGGGCCTATAATTCACCCCTCCACTTT; cdr3_aa: CASRLKGAYNSPLHF
j_call: TRBJ2-1; clone_size: NA; v_call: TRBV3-1/TRBV3-2; d_call: NA; cdr3_nt: TGTGCCAGCAGCCAAGATCCTCTCCTAGCGGTGACAGGAGATGAGCAGTTCTTC; cdr3_aa: CASSQDPLLAVTGDEQFF
j_call: TRBJ1-5; clone_size: NA; v_call: TRBV28; d_call: TRBD1; cdr3_nt: TGTGCCAGCAGAAATCAGGGGGTGCGCAATCAGCCCCAGCATTTT; cdr3_aa: CASRNQGVRNQPQHF
j_call: TRBJ2-7; clone_size: NA; v_call: TRBV4-1; d_call: TRBD1; cdr3_nt: TGCGCCAGCAGCCGGGGTCCAGGGGGCTCCTACGAGCAGTACTTC; cdr3_aa: CASSRGPGGSYEQYF
j_call: TRBJ1-6; clone_size: NA; v_call: TRBV6-4; d_call: NA; cdr3_nt: TGTGCCAGCAGTGTCGACTCCGATTTACCCCTCCACTTT; cdr3_aa: CASSVDSDLPLHF
j_call: TRBJ2-7; clone_size: few; v_call: TRBV5-4; d_call: TRBD2; cdr3_nt: TGTGCCAGCAGCTTGTGGACTAGCAACGAGCAGTACTTC; cdr3_aa: CASSLWTSNEQYF
j_call: TRBJ1-1; clone_size: NA; v_call: TRBV7-3; d_call: TRBD1; cdr3_nt: TGTGCCAGCAGCTTAGACAGGGAGAACACTGAAGCTTTCTTT; cdr3_aa: CASSLDRENTEAFF
j_call: TRBJ1-4; clone_size: NA; v_call: TRBV7-8; d_call: TRBD1; cdr3_nt: TGTGCCAGCAGCTTAGTCGAGGGGGCCTATGAAAAACTGTTTTTT; cdr3_aa: CASSLVEGAYEKLFF
j_call: TRBJ2-3; clone_size: NA; v_call: TRBV5-4; d_call: TRBD2; cdr3_nt: TGTGCCAGCAGCGCGGGTCGGGCTAGCGGGAGGTCAGATACGCAGTATTTT; cdr3_aa: CASSAGRASGRSDTQYF
j_call: TRBJ1-3; clone_size: NA; v_call: TRBV11-2; d_call: NA; cdr3_nt: TGTGCCAGCAGCTTAGAGCCATTCGGGGTGGCTGGAAACACCATATATTTT; cdr3_aa: CASSLEPFGVAGNTIYF
j_call: TRBJ1-6; clone_size: NA; v_call: TRBV4-1; d_call: NA; cdr3_nt: TGCGCCAGCAGCCTACATCCGACAGGAGGTAATTCACCCCTCCACTTT; cdr3_aa: CASSLHPTGGNSPLHF
j_call: TRBJ1-1; clone_size: NA; v_call: TRBV6-6; d_call: NA; cdr3_nt: TGTGCCAGCAGCCCCGCGGGGGCACCTTTAACTGAAGCTTTCTTT; cdr3_aa: CASSPAGAPLTEAFF
j_call: TRBJ1-2; clone_size: NA; v_call: TRBV9; d_call: TRBD1; cdr3_nt: TGTGCCAGCAGCGTAGGGTCAACAGGGGAAGGGTATGGCTACACCTTC; cdr3_aa: CASSVGSTGEGYGYTF
j_call: TRBJ1-1; clone_size: NA; v_call: TRBV7-3; d_call: NA; cdr3_nt: TGTGCCAGCAGCCCCGGACATCTGAACACTGAAGCTTTCTTT; cdr3_aa: CASSPGHLNTEAFF
j_call: TRBJ1-5; clone_size: NA; v_call: TRBV30; d_call: TRBD1; cdr3_nt: TGTGCCTGGAGCGGACAGGGGCGGCAGCCCCAGCATTTT; cdr3_aa: CAWSGQGRQPQHF
j_call: TRBJ1-5; clone_size: NA; v_call: TRBV27; d_call: NA; cdr3_nt: TGTGCCAGCAGCCTCGTGTGGGCAGAACCCCAGCATTTT; cdr3_aa: CASSLVWAEPQHF
j_call: TRBJ2-3; clone_size: NA; v_call: TRBV6-6; d_call: NA; cdr3_nt: TGTGCCAGCACCGGGACTGGATCTAGCACAGATACGCAGTATTTT; cdr3_aa: CASTGTGSSTDTQYF
j_call: TRBJ1-3; clone_size: NA; v_call: TRBV28; d_call: TRBD1; cdr3_nt: TGTGCCAGCAGTTCCCCCGCAGGGGGAGGAAACACCATATATTTT; cdr3_aa: CASSSPAGGGNTIYF
j_call: TRBJ2-7; clone_size: few; v_call: TRBV5-5; d_call: TRBD2; cdr3_nt: TGTGCCAGCAGCTTTTCTAGCGGCTCCTACGAGCAGTACTTC; cdr3_aa: CASSFSSGSYEQYF
j_call: TRBJ2-7; clone_size: NA; v_call: TRBV1; d_call: NA; cdr3_nt: TGCACCAGCAGCCAAGATAATGCAGCGGGAGAAGGGGGGCACGAGCAGTACTTC; cdr3_aa: CTSSQDNAAGEGGHEQYF
j_call: TRBJ2-2; clone_size: NA; v_call: TRBV6-5; d_call: NA; cdr3_nt: TGTGCCAGCAGTTACTCGAGAGGGAACGGGGAGCTGTTTTTT; cdr3_aa: CASSYSRGNGELFF
j_call: TRBJ1-2; clone_size: NA; v_call: TRBV28; d_call: TRBD1; cdr3_nt: TGTGCCAGCAGTTACCCCAGGGGGCGCACCTATGGCTACACCTTC; cdr3_aa: CASSYPRGRTYGYTF